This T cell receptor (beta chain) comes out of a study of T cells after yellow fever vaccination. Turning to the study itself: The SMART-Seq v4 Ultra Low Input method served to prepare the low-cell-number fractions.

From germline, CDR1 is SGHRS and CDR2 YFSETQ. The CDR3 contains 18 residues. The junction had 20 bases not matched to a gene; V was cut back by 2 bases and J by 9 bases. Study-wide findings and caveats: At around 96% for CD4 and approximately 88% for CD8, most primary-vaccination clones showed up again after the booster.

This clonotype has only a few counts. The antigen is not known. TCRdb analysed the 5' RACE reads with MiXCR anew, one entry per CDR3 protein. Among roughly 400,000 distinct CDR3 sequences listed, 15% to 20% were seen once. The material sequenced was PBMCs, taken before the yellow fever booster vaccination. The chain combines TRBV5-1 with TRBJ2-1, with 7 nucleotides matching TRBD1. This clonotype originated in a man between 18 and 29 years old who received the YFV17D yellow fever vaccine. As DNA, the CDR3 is TGCGCCAGCAGCTTCCGGGACAGCATTCAACCCCCGGCTAGTGAGCAGTTCTTC. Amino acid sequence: CASSFRDSIQPPASEQFF.